The rows below give T cell receptor beta chains drawn from one sample of a study of cytomegalovirus exposure and HLA in healthy donors. The table came from immunoSEQ multiplex PCR; TCRdb's copy has only in-frame clones and leaves some out. Seen here are a few hundred thousand clones, about 90% observed once, and the top ten hold 3% to 3.5%. The specimen sequenced was PBMCs. The origin of the receptors is a woman under 40 in good health and CMV-seronegative. Each CDR3 is given without its conserved first and last residue.

TRBJ2-5,TRBV29-1,SVEGTGGFGTQY
TRBJ2-3,TRBV29-1,SVDGTSYTDTQY
TRBJ2-7,TRBV7-2,ASSSHRGGSYEQY
TRBJ2-1,TRBV27,ASSLPGQGANEQF
TRBJ2-7,TRBV4-3,ASSPVNGGDEQY
TRBJ2-7,TRBV6-1,ASSEYMGESYEQY
TRBJ1-1,TRBV6-4,ASSQDQQTQAF
TRBJ2-7,TRBV5-6,ASSLRNRGYYEQY
TRBJ2-2,TRBV7-7,AVRVDRLAANTGELF
TRBJ2-7,TRBV7-9,ATNTRSVYEQY